This T cell receptor beta chain appears in the sequencing data of a study of blood T cell repertoires in COVID-19. The CDR3 consists of 18 residues. Trimming pared 4 bases from V and 0 bases from J, leaving 19 bases between. Germline-derived CDR1 and CDR2 are MDHEN and SYDVKM. This study enrolled people aged roughly 18 to 89 from about two dozen US geographic areas. Assay: immunoSEQ multiplex PCR; the TCRdb copy retains only in-frame clones and omits some. In the table there are a few hundred thousand clones, roughly 90% of which are singletons. The chain uses TRBV28 and TRBJ2-1, with TRBD2 as a possible D gene (6 bases). The receptor comes from a woman aged 25 to 45 who had recovered from COVID-19. The sample was PBMCs or T cells enriched from blood (not recorded which). The CDR3 DNA reads TGTGCCAGCAGTTCGACCTACAGGAGGGGTAGCTCCTACAATGAGCAGTTCTTC. Its protein product is CASSSTYRRGSSYNEQFF.